The 29 T cell receptor beta chains given below trace back to one sample, sequenced in a study of cytomegalovirus exposure and HLA in healthy donors. The PCR contained 60 Vbeta and 13 Jbeta primers. Assay used: immunoSEQ multiplex PCR; TCRdb lists only in-frame clones, some missing. The sample includes 200,000 to 250,000 clones, around 79% seen only once; the top ten take about 0.2%. What was sequenced was PBMCs. These receptors came from a girl aged 2 to 10 in good health and CMV-seronegative.

This chain connects TRBV25-1 to TRBJ1-5; D is possibly TRBD1 (5 bases). This CDR3 is 15 amino acids long. Between the trimmed V and J ends, which lost 1 base and 2 bases, there was a span of 9 bases. The germline V gene has CDR1 MGHDK and CDR2 SYGVNS. The chain's CDR3 is CASSESGLGNQPQHF. The CDR3 bases are TGTGCCAGCAGTGAATCAGGGTTGGGCAATCAGCCCCAGCATTTT.

This rearrangement joins TRBV29-1 to TRBJ2-7; D is perhaps TRBD2 (5 bases). The CDR3 totals 12 residues. Per the germline V gene, CDR1 is SQVTM and CDR2 is ANQGSEA. CDR3 sequence (DNA): TGCAGGCAACCGAGGGTCCACTACGAGCAGTACTTC. Protein product: CRQPRVHYEQYF.

This clone occurred a few times. V usage is TRBV29-1 and J usage is TRBJ2-7, with 9 positions matching TRBD1. V dropped 4 bases and J dropped 4; count of bases not matched to a gene: 5. CDR1 SQVTM and CDR2 ANQGSEA come from the germline V gene. CDR3 length: 13 residues. The CDR3 loop reads CSVANRGRYEQYF. The DNA for the CDR3 is TGCAGCGTTGCTAACAGGGGGCGGTACGAGCAGTACTTC.

This clone was seen a handful of times. The rearrangement links TRBV4-1 to TRBJ1-1; weak D call: TRBD1 (6 bases). V was trimmed by 0 bases and J by 5 bases, leaving 16 bases between them. The CDR3 loop spans 16 amino acids. Germline V CDR1 and CDR2: MGHRA, YSYEKL. The CDR3 reads CASSQEGYRDPTEAFF. CDR3 coding DNA: TGCGCCAGCAGCCAAGAAGGCTACAGGGACCCAACTGAAGCTTTCTTT.

This sequence joins TRBV9 and TRBJ2-3; 13 nucleotides agree with TRBD2. With V trimmed by 7 bases and J by 3 bases, 2 bases remained unmatched. The CDR3 extends over 14 amino acids. The germline V gene has CDR1 SGDLS and CDR2 YYNGEE. CDR3 in amino acids: CASSTSGGTDTQYF. CDR3 nucleotides: TGTGCCAGCTCGACTAGCGGGGGGACAGATACGCAGTATTTT.

The chain couples TRBV6-1 to TRBJ1-6; possibly TRBD1 for D (5 bases). The CDR3 has 18 amino acids. The V gene's germline CDR1 is MNHNS and CDR2 SASEGT. Deletions cut 1 base from V and 6 bases from J, with 19 bases between. The CDR3 here is CASSEEYRGVGGNSPLHF. The CDR3 DNA reads as TGTGCCAGCAGTGAAGAATATAGGGGAGTCGGGGGTAATTCACCCCTCCACTTT.

The V gene is TRBV7-2, the J gene TRBJ2-3; tentatively, D is TRBD2 (5 bases). The CDR3 loop spans 18 amino acids. V lost 5 bases to trimming and J lost 0 bases, with 21 bases between them. Germline V gene lookup returns CDR1 SGHTA and CDR2 FQGNSA. The CDR3 is CASSLRGYSAWSTDTQYF. The CDR3 bases are TGTGCCAGCAGCCTGAGAGGGTATAGCGCGTGGAGCACAGATACGCAGTATTTT.

J is TRBJ1-2 and V is TRBV5-1; a possible D gene is TRBD1 (5 bases). V lost 0 bases, J lost 4 bases, and 7 bases lay in between. Per the germline V gene, CDR1 is SGHRS and CDR2 is YFSETQ. The CDR3 has 13 residues. CDR3 nucleotides: TGCGCCAGCAGCTTGGACAGGTCCTATGGCTACACCTTC. It encodes CASSLDRSYGYTF.

In this sample, this clone turned up a few times. V and J are TRBV11-2 and TRBJ2-7; TRBD1 agrees at 9 bases. V shed 5 bases, J shed 7 bases, and the junction held 18 bases outside the gene matches. The CDR3 has 17 residues. Germline-derived CDR1 and CDR2 are SGHAT and FQNNGV. The CDR3 region is CASSLISGGTGNQEQYF. The CDR3 DNA reads as TGTGCCAGCAGCCTGATCTCGGGTGGGACAGGGAATCAAGAGCAGTACTTC.

The DNA for the CDR3 is TGTGCCAGCAGTGATTTTCTAGCGGGGTTCTACGAGCAGTACTTC. Encoded protein: CASSDFLAGFYEQYF. This chain joins TRBV2 and TRBJ2-7; 9 positions match TRBD2. Germline V CDR1 and CDR2: SNHLY, FYNNEI. The CDR3 has 15 residues. The V gene end was trimmed by 3 bases and the J gene end by 3 bases; junction bases not matched to a gene: 6. Drawing the rest from reference TRBV2 and TRBJ2-7, the complete variable domain is EPEVTQTPSHQVTQMGQEVILRCVPISNHLYFYWYRQILGQKVEFLVSFYNNEISEKSEIFDDQFSVERPDGSNFTLKIRSTKLEDSAMYFCASSDFLAGFYEQYFGPGTRLTVT.

The chain joins TRBV5-4 to TRBJ1-1, with a weak D call TRBD1 (6 bases). Germline V CDR1 and CDR2: SGHNT, YYREEE (reference sequence). Deletions cut 1 base from V and 1 base from J, with 11 bases between. The CDR3 is 15 amino acids. Here the CDR3 reads CASSLYRGGNTEAFF. CDR3 sequence (DNA): TGTGCCAGCAGCTTGTATAGGGGGGGGAACACTGAAGCTTTCTTT.

The chain links TRBV19 to TRBJ1-5; TRBD1 matches 9 bases. Germline values: CDR1 LNHDA, CDR2 SQIVND (reference sequence). Germline trimming cut 6 bases from V and 7 bases from J; bases unmatched to any gene: 7. This CDR3 is built from 14 residues. The CDR3 bases are TGTGCCAGTAGAGGGACAGGGCGAACACAGCCCCAGCATTTT. As protein: CASRGTGRTQPQHF.

This chain connects TRBV5-1 to TRBJ2-7; 8 bases fit TRBD2. The V segment lost 1 base and the J segment 7 bases; nucleotides outside the gene matches: 13. Looked up from germline, CDR1 is SGHRS and CDR2 is YFSETQ. The CDR3 extends over 16 amino acids. CDR3 sequence (DNA): TGCGCCAGCAGCTTGCTCTCCCTATCGGGGGGGTGGGAGCAGTACTTC. Translation: CASSLLSLSGGWEQYF. Supplemented by reference TRBV5-1 and TRBJ2-7, the full variable domain reads KAGVTQTPRYLIKTRGQQVTLSCSPISGHRSVSWYQQTPGQGLQFLFEYFSETQRNKGNFPGRFSGRQFSNSRSEMNVSTLELGDSALYLCASSLLSLSGGWEQYFGPGTRLTVT.

V usage is TRBV18 and J usage is TRBJ1-2, with 7 bases matching TRBD1. The CDR3 is 15 amino acids. The V segment lost 2 bases and the J segment 4 bases; nucleotides outside the gene matches: 7. Germline assignment: CDR1 KGHSH and CDR2 LQKENI. In DNA, the CDR3 is TGTGCCAGCTCACCAGAGGACAGGTCCATCTATGGCTACACCTTC. Translating gives CASSPEDRSIYGYTF.

The chain is built from TRBV2 and TRBJ1-4, with unresolved D. This CDR3 comprises 15 residues. Germline lookup yields CDR1 SNHLY and CDR2 FYNNEI. The ends were cut back, 7 bases at V and 10 bases at J, with 22 bases in the middle. The CDR3 protein is CASTPEAVTPGKLFF. The CDR3 DNA reads TGTGCCAGCACCCCCGAGGCCGTTACCCCCGGAAAACTGTTTTTT.

V gene TRBV7-9 combines with J gene TRBJ1-6, with a tentative D call TRBD1 (6 bases). Germline CDR1 SEHNR, CDR2 FQNEAQ (reference sequence). The CDR3 contains 19 residues. With 1 base removed from V and 6 bases from J, the gap between germline ends came to 22 bases. This chain's CDR3 is CASSLVLGGQLPSNSPLHF. CDR3 DNA: TGTGCCAGCAGCTTAGTTCTCGGCGGACAGCTTCCCTCTAATTCACCCCTCCACTTT.

The sample holds one count of this clone. The CDR3 reads CASSSPTGGEAEAFF. The CDR3 nucleotides read TGCGCCAGCAGCTCGCCGACAGGGGGCGAGGCTGAAGCTTTCTTT. The rearrangement uses TRBV5-1 and TRBJ1-1; the match to TRBD1 covers 10 bases. Germline CDR1 reads SGHRS; CDR2 reads YFSETQ. CDR3 length: 15 amino acids. Unmatched junction bases numbered 8, after V lost 3 bases and J lost 6 bases.

Regarding this clone: Other DNA sequences in the sample encode the same CDR3. The chain has TRBV9 and TRBJ1-1; a weak D match, TRBD1 (5 bases). The V end was cut by 2 bases, the J end by 1 base, with 9 bases between. Germline V gene data show CDR1 as SGDLS and CDR2 as YYNGEE. This CDR3 contains 14 residues. CDR3 bases: TGTGCCAGCAGCGTGGGGGGATCGAACACTGAAGCTTTCTTT. It translates to CASSVGGSNTEAFF.

The chain joins TRBV7-7 to TRBJ2-5; D might be TRBD1 (6 bases). The CDR3 has 11 residues. Germline V gene data show CDR1 as SSHAT and CDR2 as FNYEAQ (reference sequence). V dropped 5 bases and J dropped 6 bases, with 7 bases sitting between them. For the CDR3, the DNA is TGTGCCAGCAGCCAGGGGCAGACCCAGTACTTC. Translated: CASSQGQTQYF.

The chain carries TRBV7-8 and TRBJ2-1; maybe TRBD2 (6 bases). Trimming removed 3 bases at V and 9 bases at J, with 18 bases between. The germline V gene has CDR1 SGHVS and CDR2 FQNEAQ. The CDR3 length is 15 residues. In DNA, the CDR3 is TGTGCCAGCAGCTTGTCTAGGCGGGATTGGTGTGAGCAGTTCTTC. This gives the protein CASSLSRRDWCEQFF.

This clone appeared a single time. This chain uses TRBV19 with TRBJ1-2; D is perhaps TRBD1 (6 bases). Looked up from germline, CDR1 is LNHDA and CDR2 is SQIVND (reference sequence). The CDR3 extends over 13 amino acids. V lost 6 bases and J lost 3, with 11 bases in between. Written as DNA, the CDR3 is TGTGCCAGTAGAGTAGGGGGGGACTATGGCTACACCTTC. Translation: CASRVGGDYGYTF.

This clone has just a few counts. This chain links TRBV13 with TRBJ1-1; tentative D call: TRBD1 (6 bases). This CDR3 has 14 residues. Germline-derived CDR1 and CDR2 are PRHDT and FYEKMQ (reference sequence). Trimming took off 4 bases at V and 0 bases at J, with 9 bases between the two ends. The CDR3 bases are TGTGCCAGCAGCTCGGGGACAATGAACACTGAAGCTTTCTTT. Translated, it gives CASSSGTMNTEAFF.

The sample holds one count of this clone. V usage is TRBV5-1 and J usage is TRBJ2-1; 9 nucleotides align to TRBD2. J gave up 6 bases and V 2 bases, and 3 bases lay outside the gene matches. The germline V gene encodes CDR1 SGHRS and CDR2 YFSETQ. The CDR3 contains 14 residues. CDR3 sequence (DNA): TGCGCCAGCAGCTTCAGCGGGGGGACCAATGAGCAGTTCTTC. Protein sequence: CASSFSGGTNEQFF. The variable domain in full, with the rest retrieved from reference TRBV5-1 and TRBJ2-1, is KAGVTQTPRYLIKTRGQQVTLSCSPISGHRSVSWYQQTPGQGLQFLFEYFSETQRNKGNFPGRFSGRQFSNSRSEMNVSTLELGDSALYLCASSFSGGTNEQFFGPGTRLTVL.

The rearrangement joins TRBV7-9 to TRBJ2-5, with a possible D match to TRBD2 (6 bases). Deletions cut 2 bases from V and 5 bases from J, with 9 bases between. The CDR3 consists of 13 residues. The germline gives CDR1 SEHNR, CDR2 FQNEAQ (reference sequence). The DNA for the CDR3 is TGTGCCAGCAGCTTATTAGGGAGGGAGACCCAGTACTTC. This codes for CASSLLGRETQYF.

In DNA, the CDR3 is TGTGCCAGTAGTATAGATACAGGGGGCACTGAAGCTTTCTTT. Translation gives CASSIDTGGTEAFF. The V call is TRBV19, the J call TRBJ1-1; 8 positions match TRBD1. This CDR3 spans 14 amino acids. V gave up 0 bases and J gave up 4 bases; unmatched junction bases: 1. Germline loops: CDR1 LNHDA, CDR2 SQIVND (reference sequence).

The chain has TRBV7-8 and TRBJ2-3, with 11 bases matching TRBD2. CDR3 length equals 16 residues. The germline gives CDR1 SGHVS, CDR2 FQNEAQ. V lost 5 bases, J lost 14 bases, and 18 bases stayed unmatched. CDR3 protein: CASSPRGGTSGSRSYF. CDR3 DNA sequence: TGTGCCAGCAGCCCCCGAGGAGGGACTAGCGGTTCTCGGTCGTATTTT. The full variable domain, its missing parts supplied by reference TRBV7-8 and TRBJ2-3, is GAGVSQSPRYKVAKRGQDVALRCDPISGHVSLFWYQQALGQGPEFLTYFQNEAQLDKSGLPSDRFFAERPEGSVSTLKIQRTQQEDSAVYLCASSPRGGTSGSRSYFGPGTRLTVL.

The chain uses TRBV6-1 and TRBJ1-2; D unclear. This CDR3 is built from 15 residues. Germline assignment: CDR1 MNHNS and CDR2 SASEGT. The germline V and J ends were trimmed by 1 base and 3 bases, with 12 bases remaining between them. Here the CDR3 reads CASSEEASFYYGYTF. For the CDR3, the DNA is TGTGCCAGCAGTGAAGAAGCGAGTTTCTACTATGGCTACACCTTC.

This clone was seen just once. The rearrangement links TRBV6-5 to TRBJ2-5; 11 bases agree with TRBD1. Matching the DNA end better, TRBJ2-7 makes the J call doubtful. The germline CDR1 and CDR2 sequences are MNHEY and SVGAGI. The length of the CDR3 is 16 residues. Written as DNA, the CDR3 is TGTGCCAGCAGTTACGGGGGGACAGGGGGCTCCTACGAGCAGTACTTC. Its protein product is CASSYGGTGGSYEQYF.

The chain couples TRBV29-1 to TRBJ1-2, with 10 nucleotides matching TRBD1. The CDR3 sequence is 13 residues long. With 4 bases clipped from V and 3 bases from J, the junction kept 2 bases outside the gene matches. CDR1 is SQVTM, CDR2 ANQGSEA, per germline. DNA of the CDR3: TGCAGCGTTGGGGACAGGGGCCACTATGGCTACACCTTC. This gives the protein CSVGDRGHYGYTF.